This T cell receptor beta chain was captured by sequencing in a study of T cell repertoires in cytomegalovirus infection. Study at large: It can be stated that public TCR beta signatures indicated CMV infection as well as a matching HLA type. Study results and limitations: The ex vivo response was dominated by HLA-C-restricted CMV-specific TCR beta clonotypes.

This clonotype appeared many times. What it binds is not known. TCRdb reprocessed the reads via MiXCR and lists one record per CDR3 protein. The data hold about 320,000 distinct CDR3 sequences, with roughly 9.5% observed a single time. Trimming cost V 5 bases and J 3 bases, with 14 bases left between them. Germline V gene lookup returns CDR1 SGHTA and CDR2 FQGNSA. The CDR3 runs 14 residues. The source of this sequence is a human donor in good health (CMV status not recorded). Some clones in this sample may be carry-over from other donors' samples. The sequencing sample was made of PBMCs. The V gene is TRBV7-2, the J gene TRBJ2-7; tentatively, D is TRBD1 (5 bases). The CDR3 loop is CASSLRGSYYEQYF. The CDR3 DNA reads as TGTGCCAGCAGCCTTAGGGGCAGCTACTACGAGCAGTACTTC.